The 28 T cell receptor beta chains presented below share a single source sample, sequenced in a study of blood T cell repertoires in COVID-19. The protocol was immunoSEQ multiplex PCR, while the TCRdb copy is restricted to in-frame clones and leaves out a portion. Among 390,000 or so clones listed, around 87% were seen once. The sample taken for sequencing was peripheral blood. The source of these receptors is a woman aged 25 to 39 with COVID-19, enrolled during active disease.

This clone was picked up a small number of times. J is TRBJ1-1 and V is TRBV4-2; 9 nucleotides match TRBD1. The CDR3 is made up of 15 amino acids. J gave up 5 bases and V 0 bases, and 4 bases lay outside the gene matches. From germline, CDR1 is LGHNA and CDR2 YNFKEQ. This chain's CDR3 is CASSQDTGQGTEAFF. The CDR3 coding sequence is TGTGCCAGCAGCCAAGATACGGGACAGGGAACTGAAGCTTTCTTT.

The chain joins TRBV7-3 to TRBJ2-1, with 9 bases lining up with TRBD2. Per germline, CDR1 SGHTA and CDR2 FQGTGA. V dropped 8 bases and J dropped 1; count of bases not matched to a gene: 3. The CDR3 totals 14 residues. The CDR3 DNA is TGTGCCAGCTCTAGCGGGAATTCCTACAATGAGCAGTTCTTC. Residues: CASSSGNSYNEQFF.

The chain carries TRBV27 and TRBJ2-3; D is perhaps TRBD2 (6 bases). The CDR3 is made up of 14 amino acids. V was shortened by 8 bases and J by 0 bases, with 12 bases between the two germline ends. The germline V gene has CDR1 MNHEY and CDR2 SMNVEV (reference sequence). This CDR3 reads CASRSSASTDTQYF. The DNA of the CDR3 is TGTGCCAGCCGATCTAGCGCTAGCACAGATACGCAGTATTTT.

V gene TRBV19 combines with J gene TRBJ2-7; the D gene is possibly TRBD1 (5 bases). Trimming pared 2 bases from V and 7 bases from J, leaving 15 bases between. In germline, CDR1 is LNHDA, CDR2 SQIVND (reference sequence). CDR3 length: 14 residues. CDR3 DNA sequence: TGTGCCAGTAGTATAAGGCAGGGTCGAGGTGAGCAGTACTTC. Protein product: CASSIRQGRGEQYF.

The chain is built from TRBV5-6 and TRBJ2-2, with 8 bases fitting TRBD1. The CDR3 covers 16 residues. J lost 5 bases, V lost 0 bases, and 6 bases had no gene match. Germline V gene data show CDR1 as SGHDT and CDR2 as YYEEEE. CDR3 coding DNA: TGTGCCAGCAGCTTGGCTGGACAGGGTCGGACCGGGGAGCTGTTTTTT. It is translated as CASSLAGQGRTGELFF.

This clone was seen a few times. V and J are TRBV13 and TRBJ2-3; 13 bases fit TRBD2. The germline V gene has CDR1 PRHDT and CDR2 FYEKMQ (reference sequence). V dropped 0 bases and J dropped 8; count of bases not matched to a gene: 2. CDR3 length equals 15 residues. The CDR3 here is CASSLGGLAGVTQYF. The CDR3, as DNA: TGTGCCAGCAGCTTAGGAGGACTAGCGGGAGTTACGCAGTATTTT.

The chain combines TRBV5-4 with TRBJ2-2, with 7 bases lining up with TRBD2. Germline loops: CDR1 SGHNT, CDR2 YYREEE (reference sequence). Losses at the gene ends were 1 base for V and 1 base for J; bases not matched to a gene: 4. The length of the CDR3 is 16 residues. The CDR3 bases are TGTGCCAGCAGCTTGTGGGCTAGCGGGAACACCGGGGAGCTGTTTTTT. This sequence encodes CASSLWASGNTGELFF. The variable domain in full, completed from reference TRBV5-4 and TRBJ2-2, reads ETGVTQSPTHLIKTRGQQVTLRCSSQSGHNTVSWYQQALGQGPQFIFQYYREEENGRGNFPPRFSGLQFPNYSSELNVNALELDDSALYLCASSLWASGNTGELFFGEGSRLTVL.

V usage is TRBV7-9 and J usage is TRBJ2-4; 7 bases agree with TRBD1. The CDR3 sequence is 17 residues long. Looked up from germline, CDR1 is SEHNR and CDR2 is FQNEAQ (reference sequence). The V gene end was trimmed by 5 bases and the J gene end by 0 bases; junction bases not matched to a gene: 10. This CDR3 reads CASSAWDSEEAKNIQYF. The CDR3 coding sequence is TGTGCCAGCAGCGCATGGGACAGCGAAGAAGCCAAAAACATTCAGTACTTC.

V gene TRBV9 combines with J gene TRBJ1-2; 8 bases match TRBD1. The CDR3 is made up of 15 amino acids. The J segment lost 2 bases and the V segment lost 2 bases, leaving 5 bases of the junction unmatched. Per germline, CDR1 SGDLS and CDR2 YYNGEE. The CDR3 DNA is TGTGCCAGCAGCGTCCGGGACAGGACCAACTATGGCTACACCTTC. Its translation: CASSVRDRTNYGYTF.

This clone was observed a handful of times. The chain couples TRBV2 to TRBJ1-2, with 7 nucleotides matching TRBD1. The V gene's germline CDR1 is SNHLY and CDR2 FYNNEI. This CDR3 region has 14 residues. V shed 3 bases, J shed 4 bases, and the junction held 5 bases outside the gene matches. CDR3 nucleotide sequence: TGTGCCAGCAGTGAGACAGGGTTGGTCTATGGCTACACCTTC. The encoded protein is CASSETGLVYGYTF. The whole variable domain, filled in from reference TRBV2 and TRBJ1-2, reads EPEVTQTPSHQVTQMGQEVILRCVPISNHLYFYWYRQILGQKVEFLVSFYNNEISEKSEIFDDQFSVERPDGSNFTLKIRSTKLEDSAMYFCASSETGLVYGYTFGSGTRLTVV.

This clone was picked up a small number of times. The V call is TRBV4-1, the J call TRBJ1-4; no firm D call. The CDR3 is 13 amino acids. Germline CDR1 and CDR2: MGHRA and YSYEKL. Trimming took 1 base from V and 7 from J, leaving 7 bases between them. The CDR3 bases are TGCGCCAGCAGCCAAGTCCTAGGTGAAAAACTGTTTTTT. Its protein product is CASSQVLGEKLFF.

CDR3 amino acids: CRSGRADEQFF. The CDR3 DNA is TGCAGGAGCGGGAGGGCGGATGAGCAGTTCTTC. The V gene is TRBV20-1, the J gene TRBJ2-1, with 10 bases identical to TRBD2. The germline V gene has CDR1 DFQATT and CDR2 SNEGSKA (reference sequence). The CDR3 is 11 residues long.

The chain combines TRBV5-6 with TRBJ2-1; D is undetermined. Trimming shortened V by 2 bases and J by 8 bases, and 8 bases separated the two germline ends. The CDR3 contains 12 residues. Germline V lookup: CDR1 SGHDT, CDR2 YYEEEE. CDR3 amino acids: CASSFRVYEQFF. The DNA of the CDR3 is TGTGCCAGCAGCTTCCGAGTCTATGAGCAGTTCTTC.

This chain uses TRBV18 with TRBJ2-3, with TRBD1 matching over 10 bases. Losses at the gene ends were 3 bases for V and 3 bases for J; bases not matched to a gene: 18. CDR3 length: 20 amino acids. CDR1 KGHSH and CDR2 LQKENI come from the germline V gene. The CDR3 DNA is TGTGCCAGCTCACCGTTATGGCGACAGGGGGCCGTTGGAGGAACAGATACGCAGTATTTT. This sequence encodes CASSPLWRQGAVGGTDTQYF.

This chain connects TRBV10-1 to TRBJ1-6; possible D gene TRBD1, 5 bases. V lost 6 bases to trimming and J lost 4 bases, with 10 bases between them. CDR1 is WNHNN, CDR2 SYGVQD, per germline (reference sequence). The CDR3 has 14 residues. CDR3 bases: TGCGCCAGCAGGTCCGGGGGTTATAATTCACCCCTCCACTTT. It specifies CASRSGGYNSPLHF.

The chain carries TRBV6-2 or TRBV6-3 and TRBJ1-5, with D unresolved. The assigned J gene may be wrong: the sequence end matches TRBJ2-3 better. CDR1 and CDR2 from the germline V gene are MNHEY and SVGEGT. This CDR3 is built from 14 residues. CDR3 nucleotides: TGTGCCAGCAGTCTTAGACAAAACAATCAGCCCCAGTATTTT. This gives the protein CASSLRQNNQPQYF.

The rearrangement joins TRBV27 to TRBJ2-7; TRBD2 is a possible D gene (5 bases). CDR1 and CDR2 from the germline V gene are MNHEY and SMNVEV (reference sequence). This CDR3 is built from 14 residues. The V end was cut by 2 bases, the J end by 8 bases, with 16 bases between. CDR3 nucleotides: TGTGCCAGCAGTTTAAGGCCCCACGGGGTCCAGCAGTACTTC. This translates into CASSLRPHGVQQYF.

This clone occurred a few times. J is TRBJ2-7 and V is TRBV5-4; 7 nucleotides align to TRBD2. Germline V gives CDR1 SGHNT, CDR2 YYREEE (reference sequence). J lost 2 bases, V lost 3 bases, and 5 bases had no gene match. CDR3 length equals 14 residues. The CDR3 here is CASSSRAGAYEQYF. As DNA, the CDR3 is TGTGCCAGCAGCTCCAGGGCGGGAGCCTACGAGCAGTACTTC.

The V gene is TRBV10-1, the J gene TRBJ2-3; 9 positions agree with TRBD2. The germline gives CDR1 WNHNN, CDR2 SYGVQD (reference sequence). V lost 3 bases to trimming and J lost 5 bases; unmatched junction nucleotides: 3. The CDR3 is 14 residues long. The CDR3 coding sequence is TGCGCCAGCAGTGAATCAGCGGGAGGAGATACGCAGTATTTT. Protein product: CASSESAGGDTQYF.

This clone showed up just a few times. The chain is built from TRBV9 and TRBJ2-2; TRBD1 matches 9 bases. The germline gives CDR1 SGDLS, CDR2 YYNGEE. This CDR3 is built from 14 residues. Trimming removed 6 bases from V and 5 bases from J; junction bases left unmatched: 5. The CDR3 region is CASTGTGLTGELFF. For the CDR3, the DNA is TGTGCCAGCACCGGGACAGGGCTGACCGGGGAGCTGTTTTTT. Based on the CDR3 plus reference TRBV9 and TRBJ2-2, the full variable domain is DSGVTQTPKHLITATGQRVTLRCSPRSGDLSVYWYQQSLDQGLQFLIQYYNGEERAKGNILERFSAQQFPDLHSELNLSSLELGDSALYFCASTGTGLTGELFFGEGSRLTVL.

The chain joins TRBV5-1 to TRBJ2-3; D is unclear. The CDR3 consists of 14 residues. The germline V gene has CDR1 SGHRS and CDR2 YFSETQ. Trimming cost V 3 bases and J 5 bases, with 13 bases left between them. The CDR3 DNA is TGCGCCAGCAGCTCGCCCACCGGAGTAGATACGCAGTATTTT. As protein: CASSSPTGVDTQYF.

The chain links TRBV30 to TRBJ1-6; 12 nucleotides line up with TRBD1. This CDR3 has 14 residues. Trimming took 2 bases from V and 10 from J; bases not matched to a gene: 3. CDR1 is GTSNPN and CDR2 is SVGIG in the germline V gene (reference sequence). CDR3 protein: CAWSLGTGGSPLHF. CDR3 nucleotides: TGTGCCTGGAGTTTAGGGACAGGGGGCTCACCCCTCCACTTT.

The chain couples TRBV3-1 (or the pseudogene TRBV3-2) to TRBJ2-7; D gene unclear. V dropped 0 bases and J dropped 9 bases, with 15 bases sitting between them. Germline assignment: CDR1 LGHDT and CDR2 YNNKEL (reference sequence). The CDR3 runs 14 residues. CDR3 DNA: TGTGCCAGCAGCCAAGACGTAACTCCCTGGGCGCAGTACTTC. Translated, it gives CASSQDVTPWAQYF.

The chain is built from TRBV24-1 and TRBJ2-2, with no clear D. CDR3 length: 14 amino acids. The V end lost 9 bases, the J end lost 0 bases, and 10 bases lay between the germline ends. Germline CDR1 reads KGHDR; CDR2 reads SFDVKD. This CDR3 is CATADSPNTGELFF. As DNA, the CDR3 is TGTGCCACCGCGGATTCCCCGAACACCGGGGAGCTGTTTTTT.

V is TRBV2 and J is TRBJ2-7, with D possibly being TRBD2 (6 bases). This CDR3 region has 14 residues. CDR1 and CDR2 (germline): SNHLY, FYNNEI. The ends were cut back, 6 bases at V and 6 bases at J, with 18 bases in the middle. CDR3 sequence (DNA): TGTGCCAGCAGGCCGGGACTCCCAGGTTTCGAGCAGTACTTC. Its protein is CASRPGLPGFEQYF. Full variable domain (rest looked up from reference TRBV2 and TRBJ2-7): EPEVTQTPSHQVTQMGQEVILRCVPISNHLYFYWYRQILGQKVEFLVSFYNNEISEKSEIFDDQFSVERPDGSNFTLKIRSTKLEDSAMYFCASRPGLPGFEQYFGPGTRLTVT.

The chain uses TRBV18 and TRBJ1-6; TRBD1 agrees at 7 bases. The length of the CDR3 is 14 residues. From germline, CDR1 is KGHSH and CDR2 LQKENI. V gave up 3 bases and J gave up 7 bases; unmatched junction bases: 3. The CDR3 DNA reads as TGTGCCAGCTCACCGGGACAGATAAATTCACCCCTCCACTTT. As protein: CASSPGQINSPLHF.

This rearrangement joins TRBV9 to TRBJ2-1; 9 nucleotides match TRBD2. The germline V gene has CDR1 SGDLS and CDR2 YYNGEE. The V gene end was trimmed by 0 bases and the J gene end by 9 bases; junction bases not matched to a gene: 10. CDR3 size: 16 residues. The CDR3 DNA reads as TGTGCCAGCAGCGTAGCTATCCTAGCGGGGACAAGTGAGCAGTTCTTC. This translates into CASSVAILAGTSEQFF.

This chain joins TRBV7-2 and TRBJ2-5, with D unclear. The CDR3 is 13 amino acids. Trimming left V 6 bases short and J 4 bases short, with 12 bases between. In germline, CDR1 is SGHTA, CDR2 FQGNSA. CDR3 sequence reads: CASSSAEGETQYF. CDR3 coding DNA: TGTGCCAGCAGTTCCGCGGAAGGAGAGACCCAGTACTTC.